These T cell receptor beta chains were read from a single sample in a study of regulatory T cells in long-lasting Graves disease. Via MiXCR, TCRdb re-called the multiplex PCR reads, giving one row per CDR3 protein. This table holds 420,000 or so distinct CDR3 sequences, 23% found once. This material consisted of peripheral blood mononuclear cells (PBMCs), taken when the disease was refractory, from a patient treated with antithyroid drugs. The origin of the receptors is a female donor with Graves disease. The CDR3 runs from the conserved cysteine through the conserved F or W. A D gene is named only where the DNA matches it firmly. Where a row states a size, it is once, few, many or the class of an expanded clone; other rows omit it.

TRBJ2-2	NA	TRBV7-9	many	TGTGCCAGCAGCCCGTCCGGACACGTGGCCGGGGAGCTGTTTTTT	CASSPSGHVAGELFF
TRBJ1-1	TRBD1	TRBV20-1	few	TGCAGTGCTAGAGTTTCAGGGGGCAGAGTGAACACTGAAGCTTTCTTT	CSARVSGGRVNTEAFF
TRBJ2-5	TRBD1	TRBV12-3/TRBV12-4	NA	TGTGCCAGCAGTCCAACAGGGGGCCGGGTCCAAGAGACCCAGTACTTC	CASSPTGGRVQETQYF
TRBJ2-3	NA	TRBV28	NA	TGTGCCAGCAGTTTTCCCCCAGCGGTGATGACAGATACGCAGTATTTT	CASSFPPAVMTDTQYF
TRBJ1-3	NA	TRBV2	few	TGTGCCAGCATCAGGACGGAATCTACCTCTGGAAACACCATATATTTT	CASIRTESTSGNTIYF
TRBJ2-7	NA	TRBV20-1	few	TGCAGTGCTAGAGTCCCCGGGGACGAGCAGTACTTC	CSARVPGDEQYF
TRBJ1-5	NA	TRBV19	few	TGTGCCGTAAATAGCAGACCCAATCAGCCCCAGCATTTT	CAVNSRPNQPQHF
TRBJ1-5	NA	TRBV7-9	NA	TGTGCCAGCAGTGGGGGGGGGGGGACTAGCAATCAGCCCCAGCATTTT	CASSGGGGTSNQPQHF
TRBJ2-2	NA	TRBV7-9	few	TGTGCCAGCAGCTTAGTTTTCGGGGAGAACACCGGGGAGCTGTTTTTT	CASSLVFGENTGELFF
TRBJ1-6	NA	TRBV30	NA	TGTGCCTGGAGTGCAGGGCACTTCGGTTTTCCGGGTAATTCACCCCTCCACTTT	CAWSAGHFGFPGNSPLHF
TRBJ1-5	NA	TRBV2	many	TGTGCCAGCAGTAGCGGGCCCCCCGGGACAAATCAGCCCCAGCATTTT	CASSSGPPGTNQPQHF
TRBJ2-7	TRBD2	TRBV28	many	TGTGCCAGCAGTTTGGCCGGGACTACCCACTTAGAGCAGTACTTC	CASSLAGTTHLEQYF
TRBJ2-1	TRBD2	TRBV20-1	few	TGCAGCCGCTCTAGCGGGAGTGGCCCCTACAATGAGCAGTTCTTC	CSRSSGSGPYNEQFF
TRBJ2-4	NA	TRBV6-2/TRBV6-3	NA	TGTGCCAGCAGTTACTTGCTCCGACGTGGGTCCGAAAACATTCAGTACTTC	CASSYLLRRGSENIQYF
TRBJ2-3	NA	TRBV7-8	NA	TGTGCCAGCAGCTTAGTCGGGAACACAGATACGCAGTATTTT	CASSLVGNTDTQYF
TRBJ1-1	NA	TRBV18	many	TGTGCCAGCTCACCAGAGAGGGCTGAAGCTTTCTTT	CASSPERAEAFF
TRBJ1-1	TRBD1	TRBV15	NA	TGTGCCACCAGCAGAGATAGGGGACAGGGGAACACTGAAGCTTTCTTT	CATSRDRGQGNTEAFF
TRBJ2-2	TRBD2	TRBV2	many	TGTGCCAGCAGTATAGCGGGAGTCCACAACACCGGGGAGCTGTTTTTT	CASSIAGVHNTGELFF
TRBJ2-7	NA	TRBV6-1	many	TGTGCCAGCAAAGAGGCAGACGAACCGTTCTACGAGCAGTACTTC	CASKEADEPFYEQYF
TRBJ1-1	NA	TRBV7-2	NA	TGTGCCAGCAGCTCAGACGGACATTTCAACACTGAAGCTTTCTTT	CASSSDGHFNTEAFF
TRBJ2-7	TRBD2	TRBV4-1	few	TGCGCCAGCAGCGAGGTTAGCGGGTTTCGCTCCTACGAGCAGTACTTC	CASSEVSGFRSYEQYF
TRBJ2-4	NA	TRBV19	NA	TGTGCCAGTAGTATCCGGACAGTGCACATTCAGTACTTC	CASSIRTVHIQYF
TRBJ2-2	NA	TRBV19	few	TGTGCCAGTAATCGGCAGGGAACCGGGGAGCTGTTTTTT	CASNRQGTGELFF
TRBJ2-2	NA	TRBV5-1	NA	TGCGCCAGCAGCTTTAAACAGGGTGCGACCGGGGAGCTGTTTTTT	CASSFKQGATGELFF
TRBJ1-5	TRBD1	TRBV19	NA	TGTGCCAGTACAGCCGGGACAGGGTGGGATCAGCCCCAGCATTTT	CASTAGTGWDQPQHF
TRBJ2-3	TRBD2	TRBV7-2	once	TGTGCCAGCAGCCCAAAAGCGGGAGGCAGCACAGATACGCAGTATTTT	CASSPKAGGSTDTQYF
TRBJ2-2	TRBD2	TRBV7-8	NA	TGTGCCAGCACGGAGTGGCCAGGACTAGCGGGAGCCGGGGAGCTGTTTTTT	CASTEWPGLAGAGELFF
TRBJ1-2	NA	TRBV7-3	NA	TGTGCCAGCAGCTTAATCTTGCCAGTGGGCCGTCATGGCTACACCTTC	CASSLILPVGRHGYTF
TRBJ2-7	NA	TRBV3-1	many	TGTGCCAGCAGCCAATCCCCTGGTGGAGGCGAGCAGTACTTC	CASSQSPGGGEQYF
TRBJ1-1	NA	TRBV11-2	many	TGTGCCAGCAGCTCGACCCTTATGGACACTGAAGCTTTCTTT	CASSSTLMDTEAFF
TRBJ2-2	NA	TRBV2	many	TGTGCCAGCAAAGGTGTGGCAGGCACCGGGGAGCTGTTTTTT	CASKGVAGTGELFF
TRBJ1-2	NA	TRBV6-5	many	TGTGCCAGCAGTTACGCCTCGGGGGCCAGCTACACCTTC	CASSYASGASYTF
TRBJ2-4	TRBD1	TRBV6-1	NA	TGTGCCAGCAGTGAAAGGGCAGGGGGCGCTTGGACCAAAAACATTCAGTACTTC	CASSERAGGAWTKNIQYF
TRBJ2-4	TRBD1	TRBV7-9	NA	TGTGCCAGCAGCCTCTCAGGGGGCGCGAGCATTCAGTACTTC	CASSLSGGASIQYF
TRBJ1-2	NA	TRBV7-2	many	TGTGCCAGCAGCTTTTCGGCTGCCGGCTACACCTTC	CASSFSAAGYTF
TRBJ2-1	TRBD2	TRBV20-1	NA	TGCAGTGCCGTAGTGGCTAGCGGGAGGGTTTTGTCCAGTGAGCAGTTCTTC	CSAVVASGRVLSSEQFF
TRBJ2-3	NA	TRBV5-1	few	TGCGCCAGCAGCTTAACAGGAGCATTCACAGATACGCAGTATTTT	CASSLTGAFTDTQYF
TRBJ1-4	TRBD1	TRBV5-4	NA	TGTGCCAGCAGCTCCCCGGGGACAGATAATGAAAAACTGTTTTTT	CASSSPGTDNEKLFF
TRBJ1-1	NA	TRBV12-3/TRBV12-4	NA	TGTGCCAGCAGTTTTCAGGGCGTGAACACTGAAGCTTTCTTT	CASSFQGVNTEAFF
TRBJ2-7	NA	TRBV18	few	TGTGCCAGCTCACCTACTATAGGCTCTGACGAGCAGTACTTC	CASSPTIGSDEQYF
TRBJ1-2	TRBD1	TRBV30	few	TGTGCCTGGAGTGACAGGGGCGACTATGGCTACACCTTC	CAWSDRGDYGYTF
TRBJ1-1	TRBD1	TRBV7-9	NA	TGTGCCAGCAGTTCGCAGGGGGCAACTGAAGCTTTCTTT	CASSSQGATEAFF
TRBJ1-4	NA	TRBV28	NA	TGTGCCAGTGGACATGGGCCTAATGAAAAACTGTTTTTT	CASGHGPNEKLFF
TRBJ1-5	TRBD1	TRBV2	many	TGTGCCAGCGCTGGGACAGGGCCAAATCAGCCCCAGCATTTT	CASAGTGPNQPQHF
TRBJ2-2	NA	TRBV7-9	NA	TGTGCCAGCAGCCCTTCCTACACCGGGGAGCTGTTTTTT	CASSPSYTGELFF
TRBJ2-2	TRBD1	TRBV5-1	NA	TGCGCCAGCAGCTTGGTTGGACAGGGAAACACCGGGGAGCTGTTTTTT	CASSLVGQGNTGELFF
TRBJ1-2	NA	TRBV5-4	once	TGTGCCAGCAGCGCAAAAGGAGGCTACACCTTC	CASSAKGGYTF
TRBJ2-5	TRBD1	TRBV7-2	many	TGTGCCAGCAGCTTGTACCCGGACAGGGCTGGCGAGACCCAGTACTTC	CASSLYPDRAGETQYF
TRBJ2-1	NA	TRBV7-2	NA	TGTGCCAGCAGCTTGTCGGATGGCAATGAGCAGTTCTTC	CASSLSDGNEQFF
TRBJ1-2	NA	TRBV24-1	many	TGTGCCACCAGTGATACAGGGGGCTACACCTTC	CATSDTGGYTF
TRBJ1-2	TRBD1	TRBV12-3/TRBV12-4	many	TGTGCCAGCAGCGTGACAGGGGGCCTCTATGGCTACACCTTC	CASSVTGGLYGYTF
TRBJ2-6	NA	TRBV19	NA	TGTGCCAGTAGTCTACTAGTTTTAAAATCAATCTCTGGGGCCAACGTCCTGACTTTC	CASSLLVLKSISGANVLTF
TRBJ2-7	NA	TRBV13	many	TGTGCCAGCAGCCCGCCCGGCAGAGGCCCCTACGAGCAGTACTTC	CASSPPGRGPYEQYF
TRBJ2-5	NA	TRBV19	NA	TGTGCCAGTAGTATAGGCGCTCGGGAGACCCAGTACTTC	CASSIGARETQYF
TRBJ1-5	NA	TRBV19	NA	TGTGCCAGTAGTATTGTGGGGGCGCGGAACAATCAGCCCCAGCATTTT	CASSIVGARNNQPQHF